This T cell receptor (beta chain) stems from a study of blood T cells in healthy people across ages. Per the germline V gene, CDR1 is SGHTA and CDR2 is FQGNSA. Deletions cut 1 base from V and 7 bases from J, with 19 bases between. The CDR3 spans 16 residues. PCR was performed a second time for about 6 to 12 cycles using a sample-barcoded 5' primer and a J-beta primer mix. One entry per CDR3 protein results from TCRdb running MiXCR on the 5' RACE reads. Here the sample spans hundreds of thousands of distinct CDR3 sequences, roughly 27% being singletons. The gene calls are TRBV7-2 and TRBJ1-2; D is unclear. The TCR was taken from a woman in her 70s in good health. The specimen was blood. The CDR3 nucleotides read TGTGCCAGCAGCTTAGATCCGTCTGGCAACCGGGGTGGCTACACCTTC. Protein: CASSLDPSGNRGGYTF.